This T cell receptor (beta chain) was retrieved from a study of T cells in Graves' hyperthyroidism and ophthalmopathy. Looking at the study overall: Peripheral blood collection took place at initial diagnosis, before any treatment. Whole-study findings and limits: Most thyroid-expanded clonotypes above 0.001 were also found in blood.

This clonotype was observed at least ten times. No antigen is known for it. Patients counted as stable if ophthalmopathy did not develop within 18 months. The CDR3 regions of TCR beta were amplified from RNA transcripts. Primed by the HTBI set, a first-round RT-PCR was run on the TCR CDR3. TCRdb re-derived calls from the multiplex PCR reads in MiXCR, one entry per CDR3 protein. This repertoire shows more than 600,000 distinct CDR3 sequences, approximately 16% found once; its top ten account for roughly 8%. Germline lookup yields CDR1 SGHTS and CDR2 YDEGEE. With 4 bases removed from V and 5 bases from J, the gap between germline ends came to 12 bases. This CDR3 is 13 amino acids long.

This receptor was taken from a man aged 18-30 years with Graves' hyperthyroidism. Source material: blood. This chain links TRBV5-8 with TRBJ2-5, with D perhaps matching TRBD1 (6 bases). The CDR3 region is CASSVQGRETQYF. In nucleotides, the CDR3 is TGTGCCAGCAGCGTCCAGGGGCGGGAGACCCAGTACTTC.